This T cell receptor (beta chain) originates from a study of beta chain features in type 1 diabetes. This CDR3 is 13 amino acids long. V shed 7 bases and J shed 3 bases, with 11 bases lying between them. Germline V gene data show CDR1 as MDHEN and CDR2 as SYDVKM. Expressed TCRB transcripts were sequenced after all isolated RNA was converted to cDNA. Assay used: immunoSEQ multiplex PCR; TCRdb lists only in-frame clones, some missing. The sample includes more than 300,000 clones, more than 13% seen only once; the top ten take about 0.018%. This clone was counted a few times. The sequence derives from a woman aged 18-29 years in good health. The sample comprised naive CD4+ T cells from blood. V usage is TRBV28 and J usage is TRBJ2-3; a possible D gene is TRBD1 (6 bases). CDR3 sequence: CASKTGPTDTQYF. The CDR3 bases are TGTGCCAGCAAGACAGGTCCGACAGATACGCAGTATTTT.